Below, 26 T cell receptor beta chains from the same sample are listed, as sequenced in a study of shared clonotypes between healthy human individuals. Sequencing was performed with immunoSEQ multiplex PCR; in TCRdb, only in-frame clones are kept and a portion is missing. The data hold 2 million to 2.5 million clones, with 90% to 96% observed a single time. Sequenced sample: naive CD4+ T cells sorted from blood. The subset was: CD45RA+ positively selected. The origin of the receptors is a man between 18 and 35 years old in good health.

As for this clone: One end of the junction varies from germline; a read error may be responsible. The chain couples TRBV2 to TRBJ1-2, with unresolved D. This CDR3 has 13 residues. Per germline, CDR1 SNHLY and CDR2 FYNNEI. The CDR3 reads CASREDGNYGYTF. The CDR3 DNA reads as TGTGCCAGCAGGGAAGACGGGAACTATGGCTACACCTTC. The full variable domain, with the rest looked up from reference TRBV2 and TRBJ1-2, is EPEVTQTPSHQVTQMGQEVILRCVPISNHLYFYWYRQILGQKVEFLVSFYNNEISEKSEIFDDQFSVERPDGSNFTLKIRSTKLEDSAMYFCASREDGNYGYTFGSGTRLTVV.

The V call is TRBV11-2, the J call TRBJ1-4, with 10 bases identical to TRBD1. Germline trimming cut 5 bases from V and 3 bases from J; bases unmatched to any gene: 6. The germline CDR1 and CDR2 sequences are SGHAT and FQNNGV. This CDR3 is built from 16 residues. The CDR3 is CASSKDRGVANEKLFF. The CDR3 DNA follows: TGTGCCAGCAGCAAGGACAGGGGGGTTGCTAATGAAAAACTGTTTTTT.

The V call is TRBV5-6, the J call TRBJ2-4; D remains ambiguous. This CDR3 contains 12 residues. Trimming left V 4 bases short and J 10 bases short, with 12 bases between. Germline V gene lookup returns CDR1 SGHDT and CDR2 YYEEEE. CDR3 amino acids: CASSLPLGIQYF. The CDR3 DNA is TGTGCCAGCAGCCTTCCCCTCGGTATTCAGTACTTC.

On this clone itself: The same CDR3 can be traced to other DNA sequences in this sample. This chain connects TRBV20-1 to TRBJ2-1; D unclear. The V end lost 6 bases, the J end lost 8 bases, and 8 bases lay between the germline ends. There are 10 residues in the CDR3. CDR1 DFQATT and CDR2 SNEGSKA come from the germline V gene (reference sequence). This CDR3 is CSARTDEQFF. The CDR3 DNA reads TGCAGTGCGCGCACGGATGAGCAGTTCTTC.

The J gene is TRBJ2-2, the V gene TRBV30; perhaps TRBD2 as D (6 bases). The V end was cut by 0 bases, the J end by 6 bases, with 14 bases between. CDR3 size: 15 residues. Germline assignment: CDR1 GTSNPN and CDR2 SVGIG (reference sequence). The CDR3 is CAWSVSRRGPGELFF. In DNA form, the CDR3 reads TGTGCCTGGAGTGTGTCAAGGCGGGGTCCCGGGGAGCTGTTTTTT.

This clone has just one count. The rearrangement joins TRBV27 to TRBJ2-5; D is undetermined. Trimming stripped 3 bases from V and 3 bases from J, with 8 bases between. CDR3 length: 13 residues. Germline lookup yields CDR1 MNHEY and CDR2 SMNVEV (reference sequence). The CDR3 protein is CASSFNREETQYF. DNA of the CDR3: TGTGCCAGCAGTTTCAACAGAGAAGAGACCCAGTACTTC.

The genes are TRBV5-1 and TRBJ1-3; D gene ambiguous. Germline V gene sequence: CDR1 SGHRS, CDR2 YFSETQ. The V and J ends lost 4 bases and 0 bases respectively, with 14 bases between them. The CDR3 loop spans 16 amino acids. CDR3 sequence: CASSVDLSSSGNTIYF. CDR3 nucleotide sequence: TGCGCCAGCAGCGTCGACCTCTCGAGCTCTGGAAACACCATATATTTT.

This sequence joins TRBV7-9 and TRBJ1-2, with D hard to call. Trimming left V 5 bases short and J 2 bases short, with 9 bases between. This CDR3 region has 13 residues. Germline values: CDR1 SEHNR, CDR2 FQNEAQ (reference sequence). The CDR3 region has the DNA TGTGCCAGCAGCGGGGATGAGAACTATGGCTACACCTTC. This sequence encodes CASSGDENYGYTF.

The V and J genes are TRBV7-2 and TRBJ2-7; TRBD1 matches at 7 bases. The CDR3 covers 13 residues. V was clipped by 6 bases and J by 1 base; unmatched bases: 3. Germline loops: CDR1 SGHTA, CDR2 FQGNSA. CDR3 residues: CASRVGQSYEQYF. CDR3 bases: TGTGCCAGCAGGGTGGGACAGTCCTACGAGCAGTACTTC. Full variable domain (outside the CDR3, taken from reference TRBV7-2 and TRBJ2-7): GAGVSQSPSNKVTEKGKDVELRCDPISGHTALYWYRQSLGQGLEFLIYFQGNSAPDKSGLPSDRFSAERTGGSVSTLTIQRTQQEDSAVYLCASRVGQSYEQYFGPGTRLTVT.

The genes are TRBV7-2 and TRBJ2-7; 11 bases align to TRBD1. Germline V gene sequence: CDR1 SGHTA, CDR2 FQGNSA. The CDR3 consists of 16 residues. V lost 5 bases to trimming and J lost 0 bases; unmatched junction nucleotides: 6. CDR3 sequence: CASSPTGTGGSYEQYF. CDR3 bases: TGTGCCAGCAGCCCCACCGGGACAGGGGGCTCCTACGAGCAGTACTTC.

This clone was observed once. This chain uses TRBV29-1 with TRBJ1-4; TRBD1 matches 8 bases. Germline CDR1 reads SQVTM; CDR2 reads ANQGSEA. V trimming: 5 bases; J trimming: 7 bases; junction bases outside the gene matches: 9. This CDR3 is 14 amino acids long. CDR3: CSVLGQAKSEKLFF. Here the CDR3 DNA reads TGCAGCGTTCTGGGACAGGCAAAGAGTGAAAAACTGTTTTTT.

This chain joins TRBV28 and TRBJ1-3; no reliable D call. Looked up from germline, CDR1 is MDHEN and CDR2 is SYDVKM. V was shortened by 7 bases and J by 8 bases, with 15 bases between the two germline ends. This CDR3 has 13 amino acids. The CDR3 sequence: CASTTTGGDTIYF. CDR3 bases: TGTGCCAGCACCACCACGGGCGGGGACACCATATATTTT. The entire variable domain, with the rest obtained from reference TRBV28 and TRBJ1-3, is as follows: DVKVTQSSRYLVKRTGEKVFLECVQDMDHENMFWYRQDPGLGLRLIYFSYDVKMKEKGDIPEGYSVSREKKERFSLILESASTNQTSMYLCASTTTGGDTIYFGEGSWLTVV.

This chain connects TRBV30 to TRBJ2-7; 7 bases match TRBD1. V lost 3 bases, J lost 6 bases, and 8 bases stayed unmatched. This CDR3 is 13 amino acids long. Germline V gene lookup returns CDR1 GTSNPN and CDR2 SVGIG (reference sequence). CDR3 DNA sequence: TGTGCCTGGAGGACCGGCAGGGGGAGCGAGCAGTACTTC. It translates to CAWRTGRGSEQYF.

The CDR3 bases are TGCGCCAGCAGGGGACAGGGAAGGTACGAGCAGTACTTC. Translation gives CASRGQGRYEQYF. V gene TRBV10-1 combines with J gene TRBJ2-7; TRBD1 agrees at 9 bases. The J segment lost 4 bases and the V segment lost 6 bases, leaving 4 bases of the junction unmatched. The germline V gene encodes CDR1 WNHNN and CDR2 SYGVQD (reference sequence). CDR3 length: 13 residues.

The chain employs TRBV6-6 and TRBJ1-5; no firm D call. Germline V gene lookup returns CDR1 MNHNY and CDR2 SVGAGI (reference sequence). This CDR3 contains 16 residues. Deletions cut 2 bases from V and 1 base from J, with 12 bases between. CDR3 sequence: CASSYTGQKSNQPQHF. The CDR3 region has the DNA TGTGCCAGCAGTTACACCGGGCAGAAAAGCAATCAGCCCCAGCATTTT.

The V gene is TRBV5-1, the J gene TRBJ2-1, with D maybe TRBD2 (6 bases). The V end was cut by 0 bases, the J end by 5 bases, with 12 bases between. The germline V gene encodes CDR1 SGHRS and CDR2 YFSETQ. This CDR3 spans 15 amino acids. The CDR3 here is CASSLVPAGHNEQFF. CDR3 nucleotides: TGCGCCAGCAGCTTGGTACCAGCGGGTCACAATGAGCAGTTCTTC.

The chain has TRBV6-5 and TRBJ1-2, with D unclear. In germline, CDR1 is MNHEY, CDR2 SVGAGI. The CDR3 has 12 amino acids. V lost 6 bases and J lost 7, with 12 bases in between. This CDR3 reads CASSRPWGGYTF. The CDR3 DNA sequence: TGTGCCAGCAGCAGACCTTGGGGTGGCTACACCTTC.

The chain has TRBV25-1 and TRBJ1-5; D is uncertain. Germline values: CDR1 MGHDK, CDR2 SYGVNS. The ends were cut back, 1 base at V and 6 bases at J, with 7 bases in the middle. The CDR3 extends over 13 amino acids. DNA of the CDR3: TGTGCCAGCAGTGAATCAAGTTTTCAGCCCCAGCATTTT. Its protein product is CASSESSFQPQHF.

The gene calls are TRBV5-4 and TRBJ1-2; tentatively, D is TRBD1 (6 bases). Per the germline V gene, CDR1 is SGHNT and CDR2 is YYREEE (reference sequence). The CDR3 covers 14 residues. Trimming cost V 9 bases and J 5 bases, with 20 bases left between them. The chain's CDR3 is CATRRLGGSYGYTF. The CDR3 DNA follows: TGTGCCACACGGAGGCTGGGGGGCTCGTATGGCTACACCTTC. The full variable domain, with the rest looked up from reference TRBV5-4 and TRBJ1-2, is ETGVTQSPTHLIKTRGQQVTLRCSSQSGHNTVSWYQQALGQGPQFIFQYYREEENGRGNFPPRFSGLQFPNYSSELNVNALELDDSALYLCATRRLGGSYGYTFGSGTRLTVV.

V gene TRBV5-1 combines with J gene TRBJ1-4; no reliable D call. The CDR3 totals 14 residues. V lost 4 bases to trimming and J lost 0 bases, with 7 bases between them. Germline V lookup: CDR1 SGHRS, CDR2 YFSETQ. The CDR3 loop reads CASSADSTNEKLFF. DNA of the CDR3: TGCGCCAGCAGCGCAGATTCAACTAATGAAAAACTGTTTTTT.

J is TRBJ1-2 and V is TRBV5-1; D is perhaps TRBD1 (6 bases). Germline values: CDR1 SGHRS, CDR2 YFSETQ. The CDR3 length is 14 residues. V shed 5 bases and J shed 5 bases, with 16 bases lying between them. CDR3 sequence: CASRPTGLDYGYTF. The CDR3 DNA reads as TGCGCCAGCAGACCGACAGGCCTCGATTATGGCTACACCTTC.

This rearrangement joins TRBV15 to TRBJ2-7, with D possibly TRBD2 on 7 matching bases. Deletions cut 0 bases from V and 3 bases from J, with 12 bases between. The CDR3 totals 15 residues. Germline V gives CDR1 LNHNV, CDR2 YYDKDF (reference sequence). This CDR3 reads CATSREGGAHYEQYF. The CDR3 region has the DNA TGTGCCACCAGCAGAGAAGGGGGGGCGCACTACGAGCAGTACTTC.

CDR3 region: CASDGTGGAPYEQYF. Written as DNA, the CDR3 is TGTGCCAGCGACGGTACAGGGGGCGCCCCCTACGAGCAGTACTTC. The rearrangement joins TRBV2 to TRBJ2-7; TRBD1 aligns across 9 bases. The trim removed 8 bases at V and 2 bases at J, leaving 10 bases unmatched. The CDR3 contains 15 residues. Germline CDR1 is SNHLY and CDR2 is FYNNEI. Drawing the rest from reference TRBV2 and TRBJ2-7, the complete variable domain is EPEVTQTPSHQVTQMGQEVILRCVPISNHLYFYWYRQILGQKVEFLVSFYNNEISEKSEIFDDQFSVERPDGSNFTLKIRSTKLEDSAMYFCASDGTGGAPYEQYFGPGTRLTVT.

The chain couples TRBV19 to TRBJ1-1; the D gene is possibly TRBD1 (6 bases). The CDR3 extends over 13 amino acids. Germline-derived CDR1 and CDR2 are LNHDA and SQIVND (reference sequence). V was shortened by 5 bases and J by 4 bases, with 11 bases between the two germline ends. In nucleotides, the CDR3 is TGTGCCAGTAGTCAGGGGCGGGCCACTGAAGCTTTCTTT. This gives the protein CASSQGRATEAFF.

CDR3: CANREANYGYTF. DNA of the CDR3: TGTGCCAATCGGGAGGCTAACTATGGCTACACCTTC. This chain connects TRBV10-3 to TRBJ1-2; D is undetermined. CDR1 ENHRY and CDR2 SYGVKD come from the germline V gene. The germline V and J ends were trimmed by 10 bases and 0 bases, with 9 bases remaining between them. The CDR3 contains 12 residues.

The chain combines TRBV30 with TRBJ1-4; unclear D gene. The germline V gene encodes CDR1 GTSNPN and CDR2 SVGIG (reference sequence). The CDR3 has 13 amino acids. The V end was cut by 2 bases, the J end by 8 bases, with 12 bases between. Written as DNA, the CDR3 is TGTGCCTGGAGTCTACGGCGCAGGGAAAAACTGTTTTTT. It codes for CAWSLRRREKLFF.